One TCR beta chain is described in this entry. A J-beta primer mix and a sample-barcoded 5' primer were used in a second PCR of roughly 6 to 11 cycles. TCRdb re-derived calls from the 5' RACE reads in MiXCR, one entry per CDR3 protein. The sample carries 700,000 or so distinct CDR3 sequences, about 24% recorded once. Donation came from healthy Caucasian individuals in Russia who were aged 6 to 90. Every sample gave at least 5 micrograms of total RNA when it was extracted. Germline trimming cut 3 bases from V and 7 bases from J; bases unmatched to any gene: 5. This CDR3 region has 13 residues. Germline CDR1 is KGHSH and CDR2 is LQKENI. This specimen belongs to a study of blood T cells in healthy people across ages.

The sequencing input was blood. The chain carries TRBV18 and TRBJ1-2; 7 bases align to TRBD1. The receptor's source is a man aged 65 to 85 in good health. In DNA, the CDR3 is TGTGCCAGCTCACCCGACAGGGACTCTGGCTACACCTTC. It yields the protein CASSPDRDSGYTF.